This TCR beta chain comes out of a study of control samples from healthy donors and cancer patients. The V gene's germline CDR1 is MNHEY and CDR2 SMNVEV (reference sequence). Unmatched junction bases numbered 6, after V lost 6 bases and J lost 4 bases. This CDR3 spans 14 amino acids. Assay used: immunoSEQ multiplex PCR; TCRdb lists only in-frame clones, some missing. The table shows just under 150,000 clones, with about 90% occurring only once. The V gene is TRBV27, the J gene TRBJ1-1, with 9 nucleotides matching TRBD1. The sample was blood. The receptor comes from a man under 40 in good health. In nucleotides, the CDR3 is TGTGCCAGCAGAACAGGGGGCGCGGGCACTGAAGCTTTCTTT. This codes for CASRTGGAGTEAFF.